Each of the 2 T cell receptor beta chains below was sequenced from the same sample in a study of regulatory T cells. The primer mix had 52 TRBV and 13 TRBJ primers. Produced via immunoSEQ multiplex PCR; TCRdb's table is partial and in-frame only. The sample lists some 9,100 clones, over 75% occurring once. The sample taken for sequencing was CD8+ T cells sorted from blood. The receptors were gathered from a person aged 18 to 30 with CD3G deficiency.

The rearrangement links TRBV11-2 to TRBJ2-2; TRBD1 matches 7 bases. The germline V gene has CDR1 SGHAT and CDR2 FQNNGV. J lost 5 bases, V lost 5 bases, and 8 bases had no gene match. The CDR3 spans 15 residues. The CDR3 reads CASSGRTGVTGELFF. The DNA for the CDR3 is TGTGCCAGCAGCGGACGCACAGGGGTAACCGGGGAGCTGTTTTTT.

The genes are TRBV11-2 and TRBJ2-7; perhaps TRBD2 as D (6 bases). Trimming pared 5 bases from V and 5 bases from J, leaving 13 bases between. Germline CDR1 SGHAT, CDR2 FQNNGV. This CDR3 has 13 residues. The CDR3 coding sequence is TGTGCCAGCAGCCCCGGGGGTCTCCACGAGCAGTACTTC. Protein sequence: CASSPGGLHEQYF.